This TCR beta chain was identified during a study of blood T cells in healthy people across ages. Findings and limits, study-wide: As age increased, TCR beta diversity per million T cells fell in a roughly linear fashion.

The second PCR ran about 6 to 12 cycles with a sample-barcoded 5' primer and J-beta primers. TCRdb used MiXCR to reprocess the 5' RACE reads, holding one entry per CDR3 protein. The sample shows some 1.5 million distinct CDR3 sequences, under 30% of them seen only once. To note about this clonotype: What it binds is not known. A much larger clone is a single base away; this may be a read error.

Isolated per sample were at least 7 million PBMCs. This receptor was taken from a woman under 40 in good health. Sample: blood.

The DNA for the CDR3 is TGTGCCAGCAGTCCTCAGTCGGAGACCCAGTTCTTC. Translation gives CASSPQSETQFF. This chain uses TRBV12-3 or TRBV12-4 with TRBJ2-1; D uncertain. V was shortened by 5 bases and J by 13 bases, with 15 bases between the two germline ends. The CDR3 contains 12 residues.